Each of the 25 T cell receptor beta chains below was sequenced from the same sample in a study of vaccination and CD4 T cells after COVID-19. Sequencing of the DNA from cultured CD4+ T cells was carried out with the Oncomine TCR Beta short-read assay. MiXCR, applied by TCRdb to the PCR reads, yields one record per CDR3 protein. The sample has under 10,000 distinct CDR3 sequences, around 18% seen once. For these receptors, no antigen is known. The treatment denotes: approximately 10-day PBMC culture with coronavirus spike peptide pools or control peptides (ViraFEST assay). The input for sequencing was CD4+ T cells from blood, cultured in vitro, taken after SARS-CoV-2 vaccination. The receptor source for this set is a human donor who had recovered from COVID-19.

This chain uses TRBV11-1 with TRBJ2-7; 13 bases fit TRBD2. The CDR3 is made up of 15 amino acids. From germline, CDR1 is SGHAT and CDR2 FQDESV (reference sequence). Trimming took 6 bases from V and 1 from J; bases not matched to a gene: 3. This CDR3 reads CASRRTSGSSYEQYF. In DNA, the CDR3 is TGTGCCAGCAGAAGGACTAGCGGGAGTTCCTACGAGCAGTACTTC.

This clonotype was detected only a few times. The CDR3 is CASSSMRGGARTGELFF. The CDR3 bases are TGTGCCAGCAGTTCCATGAGGGGAGGGGCGCGGACCGGGGAGCTGTTTTTT. J is TRBJ2-2 and V is TRBV27; 7 nucleotides match TRBD2. The CDR3 loop spans 17 amino acids. Germline assignment: CDR1 MNHEY and CDR2 SMNVEV (reference sequence). V lost 4 bases to trimming and J lost 5 bases; unmatched junction nucleotides: 13.

Here the CDR3 DNA reads TGCAGTGCAGAACCGGGACAGAGGCCCGATACGCAGTATTTT. Its protein product is CSAEPGQRPDTQYF. This chain connects TRBV20-1 to TRBJ2-3; 7 nucleotides align to TRBD1. The V gene's germline CDR1 is DFQATT and CDR2 SNEGSKA (reference sequence). The CDR3 length is 14 residues. The junction had 12 bases not matched to a gene; V was cut back by 6 bases and J by 6 bases.

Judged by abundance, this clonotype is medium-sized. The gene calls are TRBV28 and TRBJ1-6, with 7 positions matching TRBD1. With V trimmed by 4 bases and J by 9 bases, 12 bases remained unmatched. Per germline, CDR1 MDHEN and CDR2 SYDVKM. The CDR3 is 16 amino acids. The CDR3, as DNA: TGTGCCAGCAGTTCCTACAGGGGTGGGGGAGGTTCACCCCTCCACTTT. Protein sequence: CASSSYRGGGGSPLHF.

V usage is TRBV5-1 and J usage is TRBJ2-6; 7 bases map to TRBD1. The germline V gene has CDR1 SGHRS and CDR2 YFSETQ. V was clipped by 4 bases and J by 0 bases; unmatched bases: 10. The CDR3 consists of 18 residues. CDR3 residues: CASSNAEGAVSGANVLTF. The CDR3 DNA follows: TGCGCCAGCAGCAATGCTGAGGGGGCGGTCTCTGGGGCCAACGTCCTGACTTTC.

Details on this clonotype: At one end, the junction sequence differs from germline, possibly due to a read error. The CDR3 coding sequence is TGTGCCAGCAGTTTATCGCGGGGGATCGGTTCATTTGACTACAAGCAGTACTTC. This encodes CASSLSRGIGSFDYKQYF. This chain uses TRBV28 with TRBJ2-7; 7 bases line up with TRBD2. The CDR3 runs 18 residues. CDR1 and CDR2 from the germline V gene are MDHEN and SYDVKM.

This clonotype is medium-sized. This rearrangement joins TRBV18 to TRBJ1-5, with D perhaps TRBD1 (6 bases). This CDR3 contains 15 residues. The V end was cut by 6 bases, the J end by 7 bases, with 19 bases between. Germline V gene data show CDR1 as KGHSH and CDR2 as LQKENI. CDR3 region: CASSRTGGIGQPQHF. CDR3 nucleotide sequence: TGTGCCAGCTCCCGCACGGGGGGCATCGGGCAGCCCCAGCATTTT.

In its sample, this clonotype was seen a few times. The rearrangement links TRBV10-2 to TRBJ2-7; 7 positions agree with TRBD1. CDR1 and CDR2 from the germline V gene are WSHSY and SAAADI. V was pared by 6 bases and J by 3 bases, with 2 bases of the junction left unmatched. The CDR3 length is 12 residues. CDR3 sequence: CASSGDSYEQYF. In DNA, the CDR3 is TGCGCCAGCAGCGGGGACAGCTACGAGCAGTACTTC.

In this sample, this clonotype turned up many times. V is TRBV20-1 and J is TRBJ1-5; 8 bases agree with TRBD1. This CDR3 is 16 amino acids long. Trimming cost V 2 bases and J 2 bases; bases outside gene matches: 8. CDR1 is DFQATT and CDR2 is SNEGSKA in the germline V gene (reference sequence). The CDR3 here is CSARQGAILGNQPQHF. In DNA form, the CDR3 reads TGCAGTGCTAGACAGGGGGCCATTCTAGGCAATCAGCCCCAGCATTTT.

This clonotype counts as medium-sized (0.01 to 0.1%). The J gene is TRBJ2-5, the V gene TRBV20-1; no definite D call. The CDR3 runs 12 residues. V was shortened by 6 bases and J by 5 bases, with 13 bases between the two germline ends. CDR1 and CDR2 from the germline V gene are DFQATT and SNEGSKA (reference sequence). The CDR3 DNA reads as TGCAGTGCCAATAGGGATACGGAGACCCAGTACTTC. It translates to CSANRDTETQYF.

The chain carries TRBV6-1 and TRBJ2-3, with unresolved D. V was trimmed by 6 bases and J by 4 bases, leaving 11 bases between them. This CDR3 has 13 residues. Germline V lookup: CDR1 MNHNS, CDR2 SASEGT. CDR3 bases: TGTGCCAGCAGCTTAGATCGTCCAGATACGCAGTATTTT. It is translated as CASSLDRPDTQYF.

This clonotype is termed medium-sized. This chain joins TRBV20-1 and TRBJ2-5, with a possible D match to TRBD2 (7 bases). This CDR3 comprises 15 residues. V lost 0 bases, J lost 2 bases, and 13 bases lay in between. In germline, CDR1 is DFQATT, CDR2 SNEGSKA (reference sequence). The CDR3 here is CSARDGRGRQETQYF. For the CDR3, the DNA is TGCAGTGCTAGAGATGGGCGGGGGCGACAAGAGACCCAGTACTTC.

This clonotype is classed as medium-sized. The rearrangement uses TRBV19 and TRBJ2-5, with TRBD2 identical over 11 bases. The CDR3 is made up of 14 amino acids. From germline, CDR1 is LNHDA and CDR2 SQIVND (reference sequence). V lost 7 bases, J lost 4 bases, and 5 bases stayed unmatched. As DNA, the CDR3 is TGTGCCAGTAAACCTGGACTAGCGGGAGAGACCCAGTACTTC. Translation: CASKPGLAGETQYF. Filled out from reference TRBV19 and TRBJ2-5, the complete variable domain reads DGGITQSPKYLFRKEGQNVTLSCEQNLNHDAMYWYRQDPGQGLRLIYYSQIVNDFQKGDIAEGYSVSREKKESFPLTVTSAQKNPTAFYLCASKPGLAGETQYFGPGTRLLVL.

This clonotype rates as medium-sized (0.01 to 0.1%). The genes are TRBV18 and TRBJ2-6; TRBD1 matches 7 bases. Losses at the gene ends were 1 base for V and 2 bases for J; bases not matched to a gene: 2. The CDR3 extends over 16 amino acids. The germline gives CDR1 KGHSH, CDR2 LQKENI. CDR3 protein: CASSPQGAAGANVLTF. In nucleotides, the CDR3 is TGTGCCAGCTCACCACAGGGGGCGGCTGGGGCCAACGTCCTGACTTTC.

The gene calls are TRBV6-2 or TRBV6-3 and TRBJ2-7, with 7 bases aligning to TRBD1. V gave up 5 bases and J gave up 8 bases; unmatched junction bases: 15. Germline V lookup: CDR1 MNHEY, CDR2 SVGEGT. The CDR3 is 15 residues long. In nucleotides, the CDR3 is TGTGCCAGCAGTAAGCCCCGACAGGGTGGTCGCAAGCAGTACTTC. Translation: CASSKPRQGGRKQYF.

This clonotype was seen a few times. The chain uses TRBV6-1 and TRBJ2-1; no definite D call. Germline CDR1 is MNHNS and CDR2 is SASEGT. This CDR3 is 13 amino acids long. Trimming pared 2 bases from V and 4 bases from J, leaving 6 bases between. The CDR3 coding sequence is TGTGCCAGCAGTGAACGGTGGTACAATGAGCAGTTCTTC. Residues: CASSERWYNEQFF.

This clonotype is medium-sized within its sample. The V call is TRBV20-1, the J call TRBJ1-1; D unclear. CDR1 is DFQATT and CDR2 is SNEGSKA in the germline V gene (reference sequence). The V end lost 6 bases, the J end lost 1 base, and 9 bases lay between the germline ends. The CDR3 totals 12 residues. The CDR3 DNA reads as TGCAGTGCGGGGTCGGGGAACACTGAAGCTTTCTTT. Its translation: CSAGSGNTEAFF.

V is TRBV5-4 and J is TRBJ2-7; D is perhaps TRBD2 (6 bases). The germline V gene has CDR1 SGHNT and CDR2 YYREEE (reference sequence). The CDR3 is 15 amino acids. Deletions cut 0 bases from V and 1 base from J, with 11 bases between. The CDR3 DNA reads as TGTGCCAGCAGCTTGGCCGGGAGCGGTTCCTACGAGCAGTACTTC. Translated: CASSLAGSGSYEQYF. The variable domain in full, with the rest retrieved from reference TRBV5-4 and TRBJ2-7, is ETGVTQSPTHLIKTRGQQVTLRCSSQSGHNTVSWYQQALGQGPQFIFQYYREEENGRGNFPPRFSGLQFPNYSSELNVNALELDDSALYLCASSLAGSGSYEQYFGPGTRLTVT.

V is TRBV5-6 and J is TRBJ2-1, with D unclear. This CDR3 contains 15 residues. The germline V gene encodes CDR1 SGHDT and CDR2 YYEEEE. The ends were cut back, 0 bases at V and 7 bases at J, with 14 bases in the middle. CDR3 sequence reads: CASSLGLGIDNEQFF. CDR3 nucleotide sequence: TGTGCCAGCAGCTTGGGGTTGGGGATTGATAATGAGCAGTTCTTC.

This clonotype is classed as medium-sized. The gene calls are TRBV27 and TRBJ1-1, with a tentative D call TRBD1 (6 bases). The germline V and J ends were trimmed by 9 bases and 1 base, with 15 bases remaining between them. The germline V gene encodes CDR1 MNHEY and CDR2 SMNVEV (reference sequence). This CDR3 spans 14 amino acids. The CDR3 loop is CASNRAGANTEAFF. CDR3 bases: TGTGCCAGTAACCGGGCAGGGGCGAACACTGAAGCTTTCTTT.

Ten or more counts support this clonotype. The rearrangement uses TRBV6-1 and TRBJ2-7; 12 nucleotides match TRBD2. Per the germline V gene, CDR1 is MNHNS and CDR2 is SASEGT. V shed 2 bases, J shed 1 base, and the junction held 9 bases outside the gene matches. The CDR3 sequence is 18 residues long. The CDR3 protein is CASSETPSSGRVSYEQYF. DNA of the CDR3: TGTGCCAGCAGTGAAACCCCTTCTAGCGGGAGGGTTTCCTACGAGCAGTACTTC.

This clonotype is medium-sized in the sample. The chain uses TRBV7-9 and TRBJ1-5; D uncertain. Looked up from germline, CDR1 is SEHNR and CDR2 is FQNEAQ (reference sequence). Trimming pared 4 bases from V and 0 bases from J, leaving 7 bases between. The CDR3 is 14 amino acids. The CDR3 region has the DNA TGTGCCAGCAGCTCCGACATTAGCAATCAGCCCCAGCATTTT. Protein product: CASSSDISNQPQHF.

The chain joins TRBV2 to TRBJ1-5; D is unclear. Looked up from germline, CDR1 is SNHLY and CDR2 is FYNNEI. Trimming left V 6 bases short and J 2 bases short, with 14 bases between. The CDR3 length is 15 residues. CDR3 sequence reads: CASRGGQSGNQPQHF. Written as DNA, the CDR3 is TGTGCCAGCAGAGGAGGCCAAAGTGGCAATCAGCCCCAGCATTTT.

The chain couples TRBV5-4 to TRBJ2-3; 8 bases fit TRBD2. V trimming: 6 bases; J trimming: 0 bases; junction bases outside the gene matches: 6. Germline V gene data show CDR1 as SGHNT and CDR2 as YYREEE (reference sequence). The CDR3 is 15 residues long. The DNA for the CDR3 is TGTGCCAGCAACGGCGGGGGGATGAGCACAGATACGCAGTATTTT. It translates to CASNGGGMSTDTQYF.

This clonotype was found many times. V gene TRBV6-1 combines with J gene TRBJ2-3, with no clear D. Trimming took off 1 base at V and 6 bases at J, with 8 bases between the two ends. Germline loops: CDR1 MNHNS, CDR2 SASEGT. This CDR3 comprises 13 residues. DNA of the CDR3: TGTGCCAGCAGTGAAGGGCTGCGGGATACGCAGTATTTT. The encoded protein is CASSEGLRDTQYF.